The clone carrying this T cell receptor (beta chain) was detected ten times or more. The antigen is not known. The data originate from a study of Graves' ophthalmopathy and Graves' hyperthyroidism. Across the whole study: Ahead of any treatment, peripheral blood was obtained at the initial diagnosis. Study results and caveats: Also, most clonotypes expanded in the thyroid above 0.001 frequency appeared in blood.

Ophthalmopathic donors had moderate-to-severe activity, CAS ≥3 and NOSPECS ≥4, with disease that had lasted under 3 months. As the template, RNA transcripts were used to amplify TCR beta CDR3 regions. Second-round multiplex PCR followed a first-round RT-PCR using HTBI primers. TCRdb processed the multiplex PCR reads anew with MiXCR; each CDR3 protein has one entry. The table lists fewer than 250,000 distinct CDR3 sequences, less than 30% of them singletons, with approximately 9% in the top ten. CDR3 length: 17 amino acids. V was clipped by 0 bases and J by 1 base, with 14 bases between them. Germline assignment: CDR1 LGHNA and CDR2 YSLEER.

V and J are TRBV4-3 and TRBJ2-3; D is tentatively TRBD1 or TRBD2 (5 bases each). The specimen sequenced was peripheral blood. The clonotype was recovered from a man in his fifties with Graves' ophthalmopathy. CDR3 amino acids: CASSQEPRQGGTDTQYF. In nucleotides, the CDR3 is TGCGCCAGCAGCCAAGAGCCCCGCCAGGGAGGCACAGATACGCAGTATTTT.